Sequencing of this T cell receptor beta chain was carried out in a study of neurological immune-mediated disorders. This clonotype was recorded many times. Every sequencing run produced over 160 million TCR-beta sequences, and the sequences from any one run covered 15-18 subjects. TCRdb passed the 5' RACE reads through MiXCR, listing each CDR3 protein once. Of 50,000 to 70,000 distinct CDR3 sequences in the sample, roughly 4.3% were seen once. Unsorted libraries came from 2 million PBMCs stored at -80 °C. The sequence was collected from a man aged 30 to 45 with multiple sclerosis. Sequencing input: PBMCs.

As DNA, the CDR3 is TGTGCCAGCAGCTTACAGGGGACAGGCGTGGGGGAGACCCAGTACTTC. This encodes CASSLQGTGVGETQYF. V gene TRBV7-9 combines with J gene TRBJ2-5; TRBD1 matches 8 bases. After removal of 2 bases from V and 5 bases from J, the junction contained 10 bases not matched to a gene. Per germline, CDR1 SEHNR and CDR2 FQNEAQ (reference sequence). The CDR3 sequence is 16 residues long.